This T cell receptor (beta chain) was recorded in a study of blood T cells in healthy people across ages. This clonotype was seen a few times. As yet, its antigen is unknown. Study-wide results and caveats: Expanded clonotype changes were possibly confounded by unknown donor CMV status. Observed TCR beta diversity showed a strong correlation with the percentage of naive T cells as measured by flow cytometry. Greater diversity and more naive CD4+ cells were seen in long-lived donors than in aged donors.

Together with a sample-barcoded 5' primer, a J-beta primer mix was included in a second PCR lasting roughly 6 to 12 cycles. Each CDR3 protein is one row after TCRdb ran MiXCR on the 5' RACE reads. The sample yields about 1 million distinct CDR3 sequences, roughly 45% seen once. The receptor was isolated from a woman in her fifties or sixties in good health. Sequencing input: blood.

The CDR3 spells CASSSGGDRTDTQYF. The CDR3, as DNA: TGCGCCAGCAGCTCTGGTGGGGATCGCACAGATACGCAGTATTTT. The V gene is TRBV5-1, the J gene TRBJ2-3; D is unresolved. CDR1 and CDR2 from the germline V gene are SGHRS and YFSETQ. Trimming took off 3 bases at V and 1 base at J, with 12 bases between the two ends. This CDR3 has 15 residues.